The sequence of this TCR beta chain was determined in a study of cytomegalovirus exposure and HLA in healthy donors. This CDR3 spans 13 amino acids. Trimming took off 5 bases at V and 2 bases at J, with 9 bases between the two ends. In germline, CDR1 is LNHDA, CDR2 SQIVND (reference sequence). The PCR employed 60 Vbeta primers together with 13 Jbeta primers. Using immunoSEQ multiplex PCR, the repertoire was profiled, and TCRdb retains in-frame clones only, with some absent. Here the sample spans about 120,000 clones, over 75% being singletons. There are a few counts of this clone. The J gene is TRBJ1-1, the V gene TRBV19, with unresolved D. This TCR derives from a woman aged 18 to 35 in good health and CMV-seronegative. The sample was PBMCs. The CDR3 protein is CASSGTANTEAFF. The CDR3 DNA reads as TGTGCCAGTAGTGGTACAGCAAACACTGAAGCTTTCTTT.